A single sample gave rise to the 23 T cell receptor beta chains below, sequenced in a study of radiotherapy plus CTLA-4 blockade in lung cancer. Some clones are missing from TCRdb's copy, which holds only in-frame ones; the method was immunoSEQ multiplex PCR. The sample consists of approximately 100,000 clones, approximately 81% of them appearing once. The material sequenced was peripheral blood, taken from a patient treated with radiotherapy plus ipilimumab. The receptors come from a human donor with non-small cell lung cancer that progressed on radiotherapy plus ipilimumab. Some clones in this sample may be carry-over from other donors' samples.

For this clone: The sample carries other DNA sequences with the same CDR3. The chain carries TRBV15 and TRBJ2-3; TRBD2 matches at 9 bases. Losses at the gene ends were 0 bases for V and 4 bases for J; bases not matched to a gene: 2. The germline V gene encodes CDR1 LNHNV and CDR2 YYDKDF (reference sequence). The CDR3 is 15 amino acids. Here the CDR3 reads CATSRDSGGADTQYF. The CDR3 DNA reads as TGTGCCACCAGCAGAGATAGCGGGGGAGCAGATACGCAGTATTTT.

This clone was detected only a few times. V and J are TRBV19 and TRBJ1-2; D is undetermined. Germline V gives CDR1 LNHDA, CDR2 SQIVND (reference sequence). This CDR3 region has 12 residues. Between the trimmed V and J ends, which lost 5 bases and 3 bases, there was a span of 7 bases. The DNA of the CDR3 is TGTGCCAGTAGTGAGTTGTACTATGGCTACACCTTC. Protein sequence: CASSELYYGYTF.

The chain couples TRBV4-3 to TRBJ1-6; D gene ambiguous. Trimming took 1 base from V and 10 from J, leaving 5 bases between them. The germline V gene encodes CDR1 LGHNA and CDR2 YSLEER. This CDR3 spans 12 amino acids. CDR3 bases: TGCGCCAGCAGCCAAGGGGTCTCACCCCTCCACTTT. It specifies CASSQGVSPLHF.

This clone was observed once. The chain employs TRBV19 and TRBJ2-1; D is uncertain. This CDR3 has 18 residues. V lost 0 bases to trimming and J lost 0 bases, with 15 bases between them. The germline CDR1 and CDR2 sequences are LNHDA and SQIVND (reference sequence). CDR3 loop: CASSIDGPWVSSYNEQFF. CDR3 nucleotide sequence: TGTGCCAGTAGTATAGATGGGCCGTGGGTCAGCTCCTACAATGAGCAGTTCTTC.

CDR3 nucleotide sequence: TGTGCCAGCAGTGTCCTCACGTGGGGTGGCTACACCTTC. Residues: CASSVLTWGGYTF. The V call is TRBV6-5, the J call TRBJ1-2; no definite D call. The CDR3 spans 13 residues. Germline V gives CDR1 MNHEY, CDR2 SVGAGI. Trimming stripped 5 bases from V and 7 bases from J, with 14 bases between.

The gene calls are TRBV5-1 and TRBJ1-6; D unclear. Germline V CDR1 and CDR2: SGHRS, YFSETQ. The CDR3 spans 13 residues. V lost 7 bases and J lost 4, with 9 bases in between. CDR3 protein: CASWADYNSPLHF. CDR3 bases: TGCGCCAGCTGGGCAGATTATAATTCACCCCTCCACTTT. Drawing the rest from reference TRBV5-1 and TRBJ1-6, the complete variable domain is KAGVTQTPRYLIKTRGQQVTLSCSPISGHRSVSWYQQTPGQGLQFLFEYFSETQRNKGNFPGRFSGRQFSNSRSEMNVSTLELGDSALYLCASWADYNSPLHFGNGTRLTVT.

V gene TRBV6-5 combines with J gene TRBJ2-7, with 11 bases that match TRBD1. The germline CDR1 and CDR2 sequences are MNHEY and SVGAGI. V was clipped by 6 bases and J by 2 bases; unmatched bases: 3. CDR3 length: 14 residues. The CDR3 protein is CASRRTGGPYEQYF. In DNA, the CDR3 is TGTGCCAGCAGAAGGACAGGGGGCCCCTACGAGCAGTACTTC.

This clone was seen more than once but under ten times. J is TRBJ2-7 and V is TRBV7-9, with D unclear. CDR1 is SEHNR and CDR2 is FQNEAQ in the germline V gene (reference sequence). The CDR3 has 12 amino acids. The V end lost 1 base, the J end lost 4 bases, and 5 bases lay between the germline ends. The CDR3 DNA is TGTGCCAGCAGCTTAGGTCGATACGAGCAGTACTTC. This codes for CASSLGRYEQYF.

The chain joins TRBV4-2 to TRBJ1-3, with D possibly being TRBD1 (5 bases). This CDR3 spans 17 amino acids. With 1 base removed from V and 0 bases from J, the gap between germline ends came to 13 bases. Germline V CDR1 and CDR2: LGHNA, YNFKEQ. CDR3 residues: CASSQGAQGTSGNTIYF. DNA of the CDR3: TGTGCCAGCAGCCAAGGCGCCCAGGGTACCTCTGGAAACACCATATATTTT.

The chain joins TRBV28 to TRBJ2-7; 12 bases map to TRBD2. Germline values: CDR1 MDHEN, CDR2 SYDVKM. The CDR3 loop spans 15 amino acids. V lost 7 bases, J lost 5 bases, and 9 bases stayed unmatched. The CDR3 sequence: CASTPSSGGAHEQYF. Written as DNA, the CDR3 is TGTGCCAGCACCCCGTCTAGCGGGGGGGCCCACGAGCAGTACTTC.

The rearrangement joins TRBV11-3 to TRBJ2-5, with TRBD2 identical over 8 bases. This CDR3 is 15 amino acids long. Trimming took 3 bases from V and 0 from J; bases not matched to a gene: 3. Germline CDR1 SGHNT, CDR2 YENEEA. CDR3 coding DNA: TGTGCCAGCAGCTTTCGCGGGGGGTACCAAGAGACCCAGTACTTC. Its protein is CASSFRGGYQETQYF. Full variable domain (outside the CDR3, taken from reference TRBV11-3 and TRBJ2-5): EAGVVQSPRYKIIEKKQPVAFWCNPISGHNTLYWYLQNLGQGPELLIRYENEEAVDDSQLPKDRFSAERLKGVDSTLKIQPAELGDSAVYLCASSFRGGYQETQYFGPGTRLLVL.

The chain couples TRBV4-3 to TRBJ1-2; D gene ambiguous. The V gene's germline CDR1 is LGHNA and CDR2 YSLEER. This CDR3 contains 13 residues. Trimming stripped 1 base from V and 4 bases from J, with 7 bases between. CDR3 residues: CASSQANLYGYTF. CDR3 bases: TGCGCCAGCAGCCAAGCAAACCTCTATGGCTACACCTTC.

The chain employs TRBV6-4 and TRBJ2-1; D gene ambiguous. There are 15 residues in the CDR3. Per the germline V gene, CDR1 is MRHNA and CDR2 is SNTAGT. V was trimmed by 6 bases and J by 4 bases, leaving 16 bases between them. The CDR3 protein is CASRREANFYNEQFF. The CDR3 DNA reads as TGTGCCAGCAGACGAGAGGCCAACTTTTACAATGAGCAGTTCTTC.

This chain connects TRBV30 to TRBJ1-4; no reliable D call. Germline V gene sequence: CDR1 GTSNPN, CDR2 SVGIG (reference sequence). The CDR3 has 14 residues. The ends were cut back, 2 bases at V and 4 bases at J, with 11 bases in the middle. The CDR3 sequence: CAWSPPGNNEKLFF. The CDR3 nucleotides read TGTGCCTGGAGTCCCCCCGGGAATAATGAAAAACTGTTTTTT.

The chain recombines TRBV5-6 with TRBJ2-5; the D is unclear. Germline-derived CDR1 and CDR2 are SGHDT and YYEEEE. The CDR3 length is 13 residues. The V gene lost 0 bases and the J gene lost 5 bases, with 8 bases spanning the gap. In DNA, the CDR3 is TGTGCCAGCAGCTTGGTTCAACCTGAGACCCAGTACTTC. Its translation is CASSLVQPETQYF.

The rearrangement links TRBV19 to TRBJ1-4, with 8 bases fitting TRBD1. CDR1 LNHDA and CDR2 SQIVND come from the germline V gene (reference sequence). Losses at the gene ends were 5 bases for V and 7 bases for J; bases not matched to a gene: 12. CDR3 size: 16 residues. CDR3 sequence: CASSRRAGGASEKLFF. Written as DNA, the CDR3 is TGTGCCAGTAGTCGACGAGCAGGGGGCGCTAGTGAAAAACTGTTTTTT.

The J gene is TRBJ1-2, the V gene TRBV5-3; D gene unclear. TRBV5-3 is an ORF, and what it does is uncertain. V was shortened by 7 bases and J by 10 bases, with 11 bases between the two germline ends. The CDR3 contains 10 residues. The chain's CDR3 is CARLGRVYTF. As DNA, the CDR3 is TGTGCCAGACTAGGGCGCGTCTACACCTTC.

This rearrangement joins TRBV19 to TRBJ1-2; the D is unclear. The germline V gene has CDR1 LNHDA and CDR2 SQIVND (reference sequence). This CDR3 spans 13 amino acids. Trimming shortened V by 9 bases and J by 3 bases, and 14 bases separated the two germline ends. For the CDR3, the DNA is TGTGCCAGCAACAGAGGTCTCGACTATGGCTACACCTTC. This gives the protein CASNRGLDYGYTF.

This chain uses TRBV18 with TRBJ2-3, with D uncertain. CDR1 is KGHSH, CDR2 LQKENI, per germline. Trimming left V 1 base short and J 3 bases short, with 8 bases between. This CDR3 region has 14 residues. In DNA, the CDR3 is TGTGCCAGCTCACCACTGGCGCAAACAGATACGCAGTATTTT. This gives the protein CASSPLAQTDTQYF.

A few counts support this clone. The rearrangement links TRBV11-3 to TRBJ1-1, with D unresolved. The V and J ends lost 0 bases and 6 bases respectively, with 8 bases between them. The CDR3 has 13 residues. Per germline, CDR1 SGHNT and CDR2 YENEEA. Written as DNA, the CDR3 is TGTGCCAGCAGCTTAGATCATGGGGCTGAAGCTTTCTTT. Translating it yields CASSLDHGAEAFF.

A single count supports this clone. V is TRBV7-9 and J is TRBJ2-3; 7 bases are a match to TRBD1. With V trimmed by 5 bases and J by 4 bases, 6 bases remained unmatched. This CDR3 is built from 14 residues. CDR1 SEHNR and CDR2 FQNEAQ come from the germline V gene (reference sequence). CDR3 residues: CASSLQGMADTQYF. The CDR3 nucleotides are TGTGCCAGCAGCCTACAGGGGATGGCAGATACGCAGTATTTT.

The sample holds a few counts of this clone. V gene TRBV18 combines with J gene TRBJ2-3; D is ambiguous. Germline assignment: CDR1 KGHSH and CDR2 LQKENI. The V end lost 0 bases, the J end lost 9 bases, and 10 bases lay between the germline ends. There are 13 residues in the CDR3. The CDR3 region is CASSPPTGLTQYF. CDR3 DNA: TGTGCCAGCTCACCACCCACCGGATTGACGCAGTATTTT.

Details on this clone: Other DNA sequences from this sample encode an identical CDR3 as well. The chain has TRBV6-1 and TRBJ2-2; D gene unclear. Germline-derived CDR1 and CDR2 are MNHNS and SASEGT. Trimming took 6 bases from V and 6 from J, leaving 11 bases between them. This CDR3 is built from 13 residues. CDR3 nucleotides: TGTGCCAGCAGCGACATCGGGCCCGGGGAGCTGTTTTTT. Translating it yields CASSDIGPGELFF.